Each of the 4 T cell receptor beta chains below was sequenced from the same sample in a study of T-cell memory formation after mild COVID-19. TCRdb fed the 5' RACE reads into MiXCR, producing one record per CDR3 protein. The table lists more than 300,000 distinct CDR3 sequences, 20% to 25% of them singletons. The sample taken for sequencing was PBMCs or a T cell subset sorted from them (not recorded which). The receptors come from a man between 18 and 35 years old who had mild COVID-19 (a few samples of this study predate the infection). Cell type and time point are not known.

V is TRBV6-2 or TRBV6-3 and J is TRBJ2-1, with no clear D. The CDR3 totals 17 residues. V was cut by 0 bases and J by 0 bases, with 12 bases left in between. The germline V gene has CDR1 MNHEY and CDR2 SVGEGT. In DNA, the CDR3 is TGTGCCAGCAGTTACTCGAAGGGCGGTATCTCCTACAATGAGCAGTTCTTC. Amino acids: CASSYSKGGISYNEQFF.

This rearrangement joins TRBV7-9 to TRBJ1-1; no definite D call. Per the germline V gene, CDR1 is SEHNR and CDR2 is FQNEAQ (reference sequence). There are 14 residues in the CDR3. V lost 2 bases, J lost 1 base, and 8 bases lay in between. CDR3 DNA: TGTGCCAGCAGCTTATGGCAGACGAACACTGAAGCTTTCTTT. Translated, it gives CASSLWQTNTEAFF. The full variable domain, rest sourced from reference TRBV7-9 and TRBJ1-1, is DTGVSQNPRHKITKRGQNVTFRCDPISEHNRLYWYRQTLGQGPEFLTYFQNEAQLEKSRLLSDRFSAERPKGSFSTLEIQRTEQGDSAMYLCASSLWQTNTEAFFGQGTRLTVV.

This clonotype was detected many times. This sequence joins TRBV7-3 and TRBJ2-1; 7 bases map to TRBD2. Germline lookup yields CDR1 SGHTA and CDR2 FQGTGA. The CDR3 sequence is 16 residues long. J was trimmed by 1 base and V by 2 bases; bases with no gene match: 5. The CDR3 spells CASSLEGRGSYNEQFF. The CDR3 bases are TGTGCCAGCAGCTTAGAGGGGCGGGGGTCCTACAATGAGCAGTTCTTC.

This clonotype was detected only a few times. The gene calls are TRBV4-3 and TRBJ2-5, with a tentative D call TRBD2 (5 bases). Germline CDR1 LGHNA, CDR2 YSLEER. V gave up 4 bases and J gave up 1 base, with 22 bases separating them. CDR3 length equals 18 residues. This chain's CDR3 is CASSPRAIGLGFQETQYF. CDR3 DNA sequence: TGCGCCAGCAGCCCCCGGGCCATAGGACTGGGATTCCAAGAGACCCAGTACTTC.